This T cell receptor (beta chain) was retrieved from a study of blood T cell repertoires in COVID-19 (TCRdb year 2020). At the level of the whole study: Samples covering the acute and convalescent phases of COVID-19 were provided by collaborators in the United States, Italy and Spain. The sample metadata nearly always contained a de-identified subject ID, COVID-19 status, age in years and sex. Samples came from the ongoing ImmuneRACE study (first 160 participants) plus 1,254 subjects from 6 global collaborators. Deeply sampled blood TCRbeta repertoires from subjects exposed to, actively infected with, or recovered from COVID-19 were included in the dataset. HLA class I and class II types, where available, came from metadata supplied by the sample provider rather than from assay-based typing. The repertoires were released in a freely available public database meant as a resource for research on the immune response to SARS-CoV-2. The material from the prospective study consisted of cDNA or gDNA derived from T cells, B-cell-depleted T cells, or PBMCs.

A word on this clone: Its cognate antigen has yet to be identified. Nothing much larger sits one base from this clone, and base qualities are not available.

The collaborating institutions used their own protocols to collect whole blood in K2EDTA tubes. For TCRbeta analysis, collaborator samples were shipped as frozen whole blood, as isolated PBMCs, or as DNA extracted from either sample type. TCRbeta CDR3 regions were amplified from genomic DNA using the immunoSEQ Assay, a bias-controlled multiplex PCR. For the original study's pipeline: Nucleated cell counts per sample were estimated from amplification of reference gene primers within the assay. To quantify the absolute abundance of each unique TCRbeta CDR3 rearrangement, sequence reads were collapsed and filtered. Productive Simpson clonality was computed per sample as the square root of Simpson's diversity index over productive rearrangements. The table was pulled from immuneACCESS by TCRdb, which kept in-frame rearrangements only. Such tables lose some clones; where checked, under half of the loss comes from unresolved V genes, and the rest has no known cause. V and J calls and clone size are copied from that table; D and trimming were computed from the DNA. The sample table holds some 180,000 clones, of which under 90% were seen once. The top ten constitute roughly 2% of the sample.

On the study overall, not on this receptor specifically: The quantity of clinical and demographic metadata differed by source and by participant and was supplied without curation.

The germline V gene (reference sequence) provides CDR1 LNHDA and CDR2 SQIVND. The CDR3 numbers 15 residues from cysteine through phenylalanine. Only CDR3 DNA is held: 45 bases, read in frame from base 1. V gives up 5 bases and J gives up 0 bases, and the segment between their germline ends measures 11 bases. The sequencing input was peripheral blood. This TCR was recovered from a woman older than 75 with acute or convalescent COVID-19. The chain was built from TRBV19 and TRBJ2-1; the D gene assignment is ambiguous. The CDR3 protein is CASSLDFSSYNEQFF. Here is the DNA: TGTGCCAGTAGTCTCGACTTTAGCTCCTACAATGAGCAGTTCTTC.